The clone carrying this T cell receptor (beta chain) was counted at least ten times. The data are from a study of blood T cells in healthy people across ages. PBMCs, at least 7 million per sample, were isolated. The CDR3 is 15 amino acids. Germline CDR1 reads KGHDR; CDR2 reads SFDVKD. V dropped 6 bases and J dropped 3 bases, with 14 bases sitting between them. For the second PCR, which ran for roughly 7 to 11 cycles, a sample-barcoded 5' primer and a J-beta primer mix were used. Unique molecular identifiers of 12 random nucleotides labeled each cDNA. A single record per CDR3 protein comes from TCRdb applying MiXCR to the 5' RACE reads. The sample gives 710,000 or so distinct CDR3 sequences, around 32% of which show up once; approximately 15% is in the top ten.

This rearrangement joins TRBV24-1 to TRBJ2-1; the D is unclear. This clonotype was sampled from a woman of 80 years or more in good health. The sample consisted of blood. The chain's CDR3 is CATSNPRQNYNEQFF. The CDR3 region has the DNA TGTGCCACCAGTAACCCCCGCCAGAACTACAATGAGCAGTTCTTC.